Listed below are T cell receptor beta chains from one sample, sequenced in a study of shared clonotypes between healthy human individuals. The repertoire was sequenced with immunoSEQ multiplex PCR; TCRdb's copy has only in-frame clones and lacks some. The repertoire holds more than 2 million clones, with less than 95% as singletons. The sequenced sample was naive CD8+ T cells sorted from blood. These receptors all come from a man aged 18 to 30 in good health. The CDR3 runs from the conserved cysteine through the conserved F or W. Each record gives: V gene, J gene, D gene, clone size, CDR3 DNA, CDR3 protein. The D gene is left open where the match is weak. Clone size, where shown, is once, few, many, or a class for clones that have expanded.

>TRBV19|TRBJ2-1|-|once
TGTGCCAGTAGTGTAGGGGCGCTGATAAATGAGCAGTTCTTC
CASSVGALINEQFF
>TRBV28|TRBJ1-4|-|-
TGTGCCAGCAGTGGGGTTTCTAATGAAAAACTGTTTTTT
CASSGVSNEKLFF
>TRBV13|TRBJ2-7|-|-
TGTGCCAGCAGCTCTCCGGGCAGACACTACGAGCAGTACTTC
CASSSPGRHYEQYF
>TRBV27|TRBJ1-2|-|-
TGTGCCAGCAGCCCGGTCGGATGGGGAGGCTACACCTTC
CASSPVGWGGYTF
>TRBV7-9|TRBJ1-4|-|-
TGTGCCAGCAGCTCTGGAGCCGAAAAACTGTTTTTT
CASSSGAEKLFF
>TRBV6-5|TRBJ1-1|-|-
TGTGCCAGCAGTCCCTTAACAGGTGCTGAAGCTTTCTTT
CASSPLTGAEAFF
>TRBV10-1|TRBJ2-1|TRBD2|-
TGCGCCAGCAGTGATACTAGCGGCTATCTACTTTCGGGGAATGAGCAGTTCTTC
CASSDTSGYLLSGNEQFF
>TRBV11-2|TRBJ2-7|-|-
TGTGCCAGCAGCCCCGACGAGCTATACGAGCAGTACTTC
CASSPDELYEQYF
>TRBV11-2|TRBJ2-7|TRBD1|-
TGTGCCAGCAGCTCGGGACAGAATTTCATCTACGAGCAGTACTTC
CASSSGQNFIYEQYF
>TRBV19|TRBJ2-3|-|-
TGTGCCAGTACCCCAGGGACACCCTTAGGCACAGATACGCAGTATTTT
CASTPGTPLGTDTQYF
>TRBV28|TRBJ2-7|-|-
TGTGCCAGCAGTTTAAGGGGGGCGCGGGAGCAGTACTTC
CASSLRGAREQYF
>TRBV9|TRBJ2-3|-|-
TGTGCCAGCAGCTCCCTAGAAGATACGCAGTATTTT
CASSSLEDTQYF
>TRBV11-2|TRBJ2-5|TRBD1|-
TGTGCCAGCAGCTTAGGGACAGGGGGGGAACAAGAGACCCAGTACTTC
CASSLGTGGEQETQYF
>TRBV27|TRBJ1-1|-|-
TGTGCCAGCAGTCAACTACCAATGAACACTGAAGCTTTCTTT
CASSQLPMNTEAFF
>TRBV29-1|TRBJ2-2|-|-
TGCAGCGTTGAATTAGGAGAGGGAAACACCGGGGAGCTGTTTTTT
CSVELGEGNTGELFF
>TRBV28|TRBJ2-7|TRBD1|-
TGTGCCAGCAGTCCTCGGACAGGGAGCTCCTACGAGCAGTACTTC
CASSPRTGSSYEQYF
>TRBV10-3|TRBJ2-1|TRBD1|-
TGTGCCATCAGTGAGTCGACAGGGCTTACTGACAATGAGCAGTTCTTC
CAISESTGLTDNEQFF
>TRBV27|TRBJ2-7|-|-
TGTGCCAGCAGCTTACGGGGTTGGTCCTACGAGCAGTACTTC
CASSLRGWSYEQYF
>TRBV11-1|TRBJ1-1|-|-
TGTGCCAGCAGCTGGGGGCACTCGAACACTGAAGCTTTCTTT
CASSWGHSNTEAFF
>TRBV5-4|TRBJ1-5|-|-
TGTGCCAGCAGAATCTGGGGCGACAATCAGCCCCAGCATTTT
CASRIWGDNQPQHF
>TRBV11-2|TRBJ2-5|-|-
TGTGCCAGCAGCCCATCGACTTGGGAGACCCAGTACTTC
CASSPSTWETQYF
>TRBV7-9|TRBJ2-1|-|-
TGTGCCAGCAGCTTAGTAGTGGGAGGACAGTTCTCCTACAATGAGCAGTTCTTC
CASSLVVGGQFSYNEQFF